One sample yielded the 26 T cell receptor beta chains listed below, sequenced in a study of cytomegalovirus exposure and HLA in healthy donors. Both 60 Vbeta primers and 13 Jbeta primers went into the PCR. Here immunoSEQ multiplex PCR was the method, and the copy in TCRdb shows in-frame clones only, minus some. The sample consists of around 100,000 clones, more than 70% of them appearing once. Sample: PBMCs. The receptors stem from a woman aged 60 to 75 in good health and CMV-seropositive.

This rearrangement joins TRBV29-1 to TRBJ2-3; D may be TRBD2 (5 bases). CDR1 is SQVTM and CDR2 is ANQGSEA in the germline V gene. V lost 2 bases to trimming and J lost 4 bases, with 13 bases between them. The CDR3 is made up of 14 amino acids. The CDR3 nucleotides are TGCAGCGTTGAACGTGGGAGTGCGGCAGATACGCAGTATTTT. As protein: CSVERGSAADTQYF.

The V gene is TRBV6-5, the J gene TRBJ2-7; a possible D gene is TRBD1 (6 bases). Deletions cut 7 bases from V and 2 bases from J, with 9 bases between. The germline CDR1 and CDR2 sequences are MNHEY and SVGAGI. The CDR3 totals 12 residues. CDR3 sequence (DNA): TGTGCCAGCAAAACAGGGACCTACGAGCAGTACTTC. This sequence encodes CASKTGTYEQYF.

V usage is TRBV13 and J usage is TRBJ2-1; 8 bases line up with TRBD2. The CDR3 sequence is 16 residues long. Germline V gene data show CDR1 as PRHDT and CDR2 as FYEKMQ (reference sequence). Trimming removed 5 bases from V and 7 bases from J; junction bases left unmatched: 13. CDR3 DNA sequence: TGTGCCAGCAGCCCCTTTGGAGCGGGAGTTAGGAATGAGCAGTTCTTC. It codes for CASSPFGAGVRNEQFF.

The V gene is TRBV5-1, the J gene TRBJ2-7, with a weak D call TRBD2 (6 bases). This CDR3 region has 13 residues. V lost 5 bases and J 0 bases, leaving 9 bases between the germline ends. CDR1 SGHRS and CDR2 YFSETQ come from the germline V gene. CDR3 in amino acids: CASRAGYSYEQYF. DNA of the CDR3: TGCGCCAGCAGAGCGGGCTACTCCTACGAGCAGTACTTC.

In this sample, this clone turned up a few times. The V gene is TRBV5-1, the J gene TRBJ2-3, with TRBD1 matching 7 bases. Losses at the gene ends were 4 bases for V and 4 bases for J; bases not matched to a gene: 6. The germline CDR1 and CDR2 sequences are SGHRS and YFSETQ. CDR3 length: 14 amino acids. The CDR3 nucleotides read TGCGCCAGCAGCGCCGGGACAGCTTCAGATACGCAGTATTTT. Translation gives CASSAGTASDTQYF.

The rearrangement links TRBV6-5 to TRBJ1-1, with a possible D match to TRBD1 (5 bases). The ends were cut back, 2 bases at V and 4 bases at J, with 11 bases in the middle. Germline loops: CDR1 MNHEY, CDR2 SVGAGI. CDR3 size: 14 residues. DNA of the CDR3: TGTGCCAGCAGTTACCGGGGGGAGGTCACTGAAGCTTTCTTT. It specifies CASSYRGEVTEAFF.

The chain combines TRBV6-1 with TRBJ1-5, with 9 bases identical to TRBD1. There are 18 residues in the CDR3. Germline V gene sequence: CDR1 MNHNS, CDR2 SASEGT. The J segment lost 3 bases and the V segment lost 2 bases, leaving 11 bases of the junction unmatched. CDR3 bases: TGTGCCAGCAGTGAATGGGGGGGGACAGGGATACTCAATCAGCCCCAGCATTTT. Encoded protein: CASSEWGGTGILNQPQHF.

This clone was counted only a few times. The rearrangement joins TRBV6-5 to TRBJ2-6; D remains ambiguous. The CDR3 contains 13 residues. The germline V gene has CDR1 MNHEY and CDR2 SVGAGI. Trimming cost V 8 bases and J 1 base, with 6 bases left between them. CDR3 in DNA: TGTGCCAGCGCCCAGTCTGGGGCCAACGTCCTGACTTTC. This codes for CASAQSGANVLTF.

This clone was counted between two and nine times. Germline and junction disagree at one end, which may indicate a read error. V usage is TRBV6-1 and J usage is TRBJ1-1; 9 bases are shared with TRBD1. In germline, CDR1 is MNHNS, CDR2 SASEGT. This CDR3 comprises 18 residues. CDR3 sequence (DNA): TGTGCCAGCAGTGAAGCGGAACAGGGGGCGCGAAGGAACTCTGAAGCTTTCTTT. Amino acids: CASSEAEQGARRNSEAFF.

The chain combines TRBV19 with TRBJ2-7; 9 bases fit TRBD1. The CDR3 has 14 residues. V dropped 6 bases and J dropped 2; count of bases not matched to a gene: 5. The germline CDR1 and CDR2 sequences are LNHDA and SQIVND (reference sequence). CDR3 loop: CASRPGQGPYEQYF. CDR3 in DNA: TGTGCCAGTAGGCCGGGACAGGGTCCCTACGAGCAGTACTTC.

The chain combines TRBV6-1 with TRBJ2-1, with TRBD2 identical over 14 bases. Germline loops: CDR1 MNHNS, CDR2 SASEGT. This CDR3 has 17 residues. V was clipped by 0 bases and J by 12 bases; unmatched bases: 10. CDR3 sequence: CASSEAPLGLAGVGQFF. The DNA of the CDR3 is TGTGCCAGCAGTGAAGCCCCATTGGGACTAGCGGGAGTCGGGCAGTTCTTC.

This clone showed up just once. The chain couples TRBV2 to TRBJ1-4, with 9 bases matching TRBD1. Germline CDR1 SNHLY, CDR2 FYNNEI. The CDR3 consists of 16 residues. The junction had 13 bases not matched to a gene; V was cut back by 2 bases and J by 12 bases. CDR3: CASSESRDRVWDELFF. The CDR3 DNA reads as TGTGCCAGCAGTGAAAGTCGGGACAGGGTGTGGGATGAACTGTTTTTT.

The chain recombines TRBV7-2 with TRBJ2-1, with D possibly being TRBD2 (5 bases). CDR1 and CDR2 from the germline V gene are SGHTA and FQGNSA. The CDR3 has 19 amino acids. Trimming shortened V by 4 bases and J by 0 bases, and 22 bases separated the two germline ends. CDR3 sequence (DNA): TGTGCCAGCAGCTCACTCGATAGGCGCGGGTATAGCTCCTACAATGAGCAGTTCTTC. The encoded protein is CASSSLDRRGYSSYNEQFF.

This chain uses TRBV19 with TRBJ1-1; possibly TRBD1 for D (6 bases). CDR3 length equals 11 residues. Between the trimmed V and J ends, which lost 8 bases and 6 bases, there was a span of 10 bases. Per germline, CDR1 LNHDA and CDR2 SQIVND (reference sequence). CDR3 region: CASGRGSEAFF. The CDR3 region has the DNA TGTGCCAGTGGGAGGGGGTCTGAAGCTTTCTTT.

V usage is TRBV19 and J usage is TRBJ1-5, with 7 nucleotides matching TRBD1. CDR3 length: 15 residues. After removal of 4 bases from V and 3 bases from J, the junction contained 6 bases not matched to a gene. Per the germline V gene, CDR1 is LNHDA and CDR2 is SQIVND (reference sequence). The CDR3 DNA is TGTGCCAGTAGTACGACAGGGTTGAACAATCAGCCCCAGCATTTT. Its translation is CASSTTGLNNQPQHF.

V usage is TRBV7-2 and J usage is TRBJ1-1; D not certain. The germline V gene encodes CDR1 SGHTA and CDR2 FQGNSA. The CDR3 is made up of 13 amino acids. V dropped 9 bases and J dropped 8 bases, with 19 bases sitting between them. The CDR3 nucleotides are TGTGCCAGTAGTAAAGAATTGGAACTAGAAGCTTTCTTT. Translation: CASSKELELEAFF.

This sequence joins TRBV30 and TRBJ1-6; 9 nucleotides line up with TRBD1. CDR3 size: 16 residues. Per germline, CDR1 GTSNPN and CDR2 SVGIG (reference sequence). Losses at the gene ends were 5 bases for V and 1 base for J; bases not matched to a gene: 6. The CDR3 DNA sequence: TGTGCCTGGGGTACAGGGGGCGAGTCCTATAATTCACCCCTCCACTTT. It codes for CAWGTGGESYNSPLHF.

The V gene is TRBV7-6, the J gene TRBJ2-3; 12 nucleotides line up with TRBD2. Germline V gives CDR1 SGHVS, CDR2 FNYEAQ. There are 17 residues in the CDR3. V was clipped by 4 bases and J by 1 base; unmatched bases: 6. Here the CDR3 DNA reads TGTGCCAGCAGCTCACGCAGGACTAGCGGGGGCACAGATACGCAGTATTTT. It translates to CASSSRRTSGGTDTQYF.

This CDR3 reads CAISEQRGGYNEQFF. The CDR3 coding sequence is TGTGCCATCAGTGAGCAGCGCGGGGGGTACAATGAGCAGTTCTTC. This chain joins TRBV10-3 and TRBJ2-1; 8 bases are a match to TRBD2. Per germline, CDR1 ENHRY and CDR2 SYGVKD. V shed 2 bases, J shed 4 bases, and the junction held 4 bases outside the gene matches. This CDR3 is built from 15 residues.

This sequence joins TRBV6-5 and TRBJ2-3; 7 bases align to TRBD2. This CDR3 spans 15 amino acids. V was clipped by 6 bases and J by 0 bases; unmatched bases: 6. Germline CDR1 is MNHEY and CDR2 is SVGAGI. CDR3 residues: CASSFWGGSTDTQYF. The DNA for the CDR3 is TGTGCCAGCAGCTTCTGGGGGGGGAGCACAGATACGCAGTATTTT.

The chain has TRBV4-1 and TRBJ2-2; 10 bases map to TRBD1. The CDR3 is 17 amino acids. The germline CDR1 and CDR2 sequences are MGHRA and YSYEKL. V dropped 0 bases and J dropped 4; count of bases not matched to a gene: 5. CDR3 in DNA: TGCGCCAGCAGCCAAGACGTGGGACAGGGGAGCACCGGGGAGCTGTTTTTT. Translation gives CASSQDVGQGSTGELFF.

V and J are TRBV9 and TRBJ2-5, with a weak D call TRBD2 (6 bases). V gave up 0 bases and J gave up 5 bases, with 11 bases separating them. This CDR3 contains 14 residues. Per the germline V gene, CDR1 is SGDLS and CDR2 is YYNGEE. DNA for the CDR3: TGTGCCAGCAGCGTAGCGGGAGTGAAGGAGACCCAGTACTTC. This gives the protein CASSVAGVKETQYF.

For the CDR3, the DNA is TGTGCCAGCAGCCCTCTTCCGAGGTCGGGTAATGAAAAACTGTTTTTT. This encodes CASSPLPRSGNEKLFF. The V and J genes are TRBV7-9 and TRBJ1-4; D is unresolved. The germline V gene encodes CDR1 SEHNR and CDR2 FQNEAQ (reference sequence). This CDR3 spans 16 amino acids. The V end lost 5 bases, the J end lost 4 bases, and 17 bases lay between the germline ends.

This clone was recorded a few times. This chain links TRBV7-2 with TRBJ1-1; TRBD1 might be the D (5 bases). Trimming cost V 4 bases and J 1 base, with 13 bases left between them. The CDR3 is made up of 15 amino acids. Per germline, CDR1 SGHTA and CDR2 FQGNSA. In DNA, the CDR3 is TGTGCCAGCAGCTCCCGTAGGGGAGGGAACACTGAAGCTTTCTTT. Its protein product is CASSSRRGGNTEAFF.

By frequency in the sample, this clone is medium-sized. The chain combines TRBV5-4 with TRBJ1-1; D possibly corresponds to TRBD1 (5 bases). The germline gives CDR1 SGHNT, CDR2 YYREEE (reference sequence). Trimming shortened V by 6 bases and J by 4 bases, and 10 bases separated the two germline ends. There are 12 residues in the CDR3. For the CDR3, the DNA is TGTGCCAGCAAAGGGGTGAGCACTGAAGCTTTCTTT. Translating it yields CASKGVSTEAFF.

The J gene is TRBJ1-4, the V gene TRBV6-1; the D gene is possibly TRBD1 (5 bases). The length of the CDR3 is 17 residues. V lost 3 bases to trimming and J lost 4 bases, with 18 bases between them. Germline CDR1 and CDR2: MNHNS and SASEGT. The CDR3 is CASSDRQSGLINEKLFF. The DNA for the CDR3 is TGTGCCAGCAGTGACAGACAGTCGGGTCTGATTAATGAAAAACTGTTTTTT.